Sequencing of this T cell receptor beta chain was carried out in a study of shared clonotypes between healthy human individuals. The CDR3 is made up of 16 amino acids. Germline V CDR1 and CDR2: SGHVS, FQNEAQ. V shed 4 bases, J shed 2 bases, and the junction held 6 bases outside the gene matches. Using immunoSEQ multiplex PCR, the repertoire was profiled, and TCRdb retains in-frame clones only, with some absent. The sample shows under 1,100,000 clones, about 80% of them seen only once. This clonotype was sampled from a man younger than 35 in good health. Some clones in this sample may be carry-over from other donors' samples. The chain combines TRBV7-8 with TRBJ2-2; 8 positions match TRBD2. The sample comprised memory CD4+ T cells from PBMCs. As for subset: CD45RA-negative fraction. The CDR3 loop is CASSYELAVNTGELFF. The CDR3 nucleotides are TGTGCCAGCAGCTATGAACTAGCGGTAAACACCGGGGAGCTGTTTTTT.